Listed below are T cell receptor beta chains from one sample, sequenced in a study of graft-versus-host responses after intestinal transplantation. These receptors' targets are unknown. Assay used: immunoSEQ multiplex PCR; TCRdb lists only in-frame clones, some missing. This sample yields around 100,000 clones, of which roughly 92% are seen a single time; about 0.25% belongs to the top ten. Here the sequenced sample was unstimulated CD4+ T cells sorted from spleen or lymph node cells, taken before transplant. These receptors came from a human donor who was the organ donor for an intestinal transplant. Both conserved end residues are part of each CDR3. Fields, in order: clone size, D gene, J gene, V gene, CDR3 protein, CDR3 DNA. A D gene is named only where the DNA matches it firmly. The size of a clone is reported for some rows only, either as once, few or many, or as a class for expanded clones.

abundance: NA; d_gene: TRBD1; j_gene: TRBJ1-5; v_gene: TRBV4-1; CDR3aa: CASSPHRDRGAQPQHF; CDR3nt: TGCGCCAGCAGCCCCCACCGGGACAGGGGAGCTCAGCCCCAGCATTTT
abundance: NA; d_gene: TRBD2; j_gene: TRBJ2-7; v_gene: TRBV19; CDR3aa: CASSRRGGSLYEQYF; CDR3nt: TGTGCCAGTAGTCGTCGAGGCGGGAGCTTGTACGAGCAGTACTTC
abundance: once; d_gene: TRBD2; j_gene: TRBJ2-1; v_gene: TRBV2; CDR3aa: CASSESGGGSNEQFF; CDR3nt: TGTGCCAGCAGTGAATCGGGGGGAGGGAGCAATGAGCAGTTCTTC
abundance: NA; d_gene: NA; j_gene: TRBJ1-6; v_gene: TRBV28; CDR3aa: CASSLWAVGGGGSPLHF; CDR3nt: TGTGCCAGCAGTTTATGGGCTGTAGGGGGAGGAGGTTCACCCCTCCACTTT
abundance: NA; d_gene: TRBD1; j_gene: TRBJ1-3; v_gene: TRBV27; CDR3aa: CASSLSPFGGQGRNTIYF; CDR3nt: TGTGCCAGCAGTTTATCGCCTTTCGGTGGACAGGGACGAAACACCATATATTTT
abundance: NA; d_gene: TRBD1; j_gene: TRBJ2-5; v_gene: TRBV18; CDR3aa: CASSPRAGGEETQYF; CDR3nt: TGTGCCAGCTCACCAAGGGCAGGGGGAGAGGAGACCCAGTACTTC
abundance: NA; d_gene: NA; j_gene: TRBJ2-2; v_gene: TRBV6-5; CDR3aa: CASSRGGGQTGELFF; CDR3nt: TGTGCCAGCAGTCGCGGAGGGGGCCAAACCGGGGAGCTGTTTTTT
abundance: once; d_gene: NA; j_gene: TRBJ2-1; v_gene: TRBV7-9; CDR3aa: CASSLNALGNNEQFF; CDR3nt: TGTGCCAGCAGCTTAAATGCTCTCGGAAACAATGAGCAGTTCTTC
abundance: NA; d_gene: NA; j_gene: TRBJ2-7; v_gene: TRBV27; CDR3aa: CASSLRGRDFHEQYF; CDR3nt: TGTGCCAGCAGTTTACGGGGACGAGACTTCCACGAGCAGTACTTC
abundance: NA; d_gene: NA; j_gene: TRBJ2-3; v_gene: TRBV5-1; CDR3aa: CASSELAPLLRTDTQYF; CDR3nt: TGCGCCAGCAGCGAGCTAGCGCCTCTTTTACGCACAGATACGCAGTATTTT
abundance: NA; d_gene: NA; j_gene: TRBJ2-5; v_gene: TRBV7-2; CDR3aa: CASSLRWATGETQYF; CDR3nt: TGTGCCAGCAGCTTAAGGTGGGCGACGGGGGAGACCCAGTACTTC
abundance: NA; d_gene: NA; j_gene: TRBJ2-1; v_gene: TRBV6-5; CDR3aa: CASRKGLAYNEQFF; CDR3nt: TGTGCCAGCAGAAAGGGACTCGCCTACAATGAGCAGTTCTTC
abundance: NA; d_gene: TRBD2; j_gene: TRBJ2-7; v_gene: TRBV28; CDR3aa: CASRGVGTSGPYEQYF; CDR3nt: TGTGCCAGCAGGGGGGTTGGGACTAGCGGCCCCTACGAGCAGTACTTC
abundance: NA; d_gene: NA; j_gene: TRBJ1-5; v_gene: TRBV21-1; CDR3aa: CASSKGQGNQPQHF; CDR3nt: TGTGCCAGCAGCAAGGGACAGGGGAATCAGCCCCAGCATTTT
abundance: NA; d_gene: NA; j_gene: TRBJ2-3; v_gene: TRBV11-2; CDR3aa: CASSLYRSTDTQYF; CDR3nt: TGTGCCAGCAGCTTATACCGAAGCACAGATACGCAGTATTTT
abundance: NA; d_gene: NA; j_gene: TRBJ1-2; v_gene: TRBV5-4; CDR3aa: CASSLAGGGGNYGCTF; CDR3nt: TGTGCCAGCAGCTTGGCCGGGGGGGGAGGTAACTATGGCTGCACCTTC
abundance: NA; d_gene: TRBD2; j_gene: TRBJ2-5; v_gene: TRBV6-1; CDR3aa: CASSATMSGLVRETQYF; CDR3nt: TGTGCCAGCAGTGCCACAATGTCGGGACTAGTTAGAGAGACCCAGTACTTC
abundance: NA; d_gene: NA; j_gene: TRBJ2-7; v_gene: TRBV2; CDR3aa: CASSEARRYEQYF; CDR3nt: TGTGCCAGCAGTGAAGCGCGGCGCTACGAGCAGTACTTC
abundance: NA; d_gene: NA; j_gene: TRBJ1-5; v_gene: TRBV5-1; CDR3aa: CASSTGFGQPQHF; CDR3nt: TGCGCCAGCAGTACGGGGTTTGGACAGCCCCAGCATTTT
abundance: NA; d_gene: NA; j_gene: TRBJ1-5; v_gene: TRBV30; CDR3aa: CAWSAEFRGGQPQHF; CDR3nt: TGTGCCTGGAGCGCCGAATTCCGAGGGGGTCAGCCCCAGCATTTT
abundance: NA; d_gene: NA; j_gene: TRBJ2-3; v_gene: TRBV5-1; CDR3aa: CASSLEGDPSTDTQYF; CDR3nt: TGCGCCAGCAGCTTGGAAGGCGACCCAAGCACAGATACGCAGTATTTT
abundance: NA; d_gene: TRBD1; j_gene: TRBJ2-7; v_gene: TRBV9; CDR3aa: CASSLGQGSYEQYF; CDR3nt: TGTGCCAGCAGCTTAGGACAGGGCTCCTACGAGCAGTACTTC
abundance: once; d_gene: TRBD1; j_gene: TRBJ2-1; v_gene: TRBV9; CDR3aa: CASSGTALHEQFF; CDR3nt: TGTGCCAGCTCTGGGACAGCCTTACATGAGCAGTTCTTC
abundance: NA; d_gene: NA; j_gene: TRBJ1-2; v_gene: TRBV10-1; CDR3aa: CASSADRIYGYTF; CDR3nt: TGCGCCAGCAGTGCCGACAGGATCTATGGCTACACCTTC
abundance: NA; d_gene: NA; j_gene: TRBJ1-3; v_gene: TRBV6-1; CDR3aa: CASSETQPAGNTIYF; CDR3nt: TGTGCCAGCAGTGAAACCCAACCCGCAGGAAACACCATATATTTT